Below, 5 T cell receptor beta chains from the same sample are listed, as sequenced in a study of blood T cell repertoires in COVID-19. Generated by immunoSEQ multiplex PCR, the TCRdb table keeps only in-frame clones and is missing some. The sample lists roughly 190,000 clones, around 89% occurring once. The sequenced sample consisted of PBMCs or T cells enriched from blood (not recorded which). The source of these receptors is a woman aged 18-35 years who had recovered from COVID-19.

This clone has just one count. This chain links TRBV5-1 with TRBJ2-7; the D gene is possibly TRBD1 (5 bases). CDR1 and CDR2 from the germline V gene are SGHRS and YFSETQ. The CDR3 is 12 residues long. The V end was cut by 7 bases, the J end by 5 bases, with 13 bases between. The CDR3 reads CASGNTGDEQYF. The DNA for the CDR3 is TGCGCCAGCGGAAATACAGGCGACGAGCAGTACTTC.

The CDR3 loop reads CASSLTGAGNQPQHF. CDR3 DNA sequence: TGTGCCAGCTCACTGACAGGGGCCGGCAATCAGCCCCAGCATTTT. This rearrangement joins TRBV18 to TRBJ1-5; TRBD1 matches at 8 bases. This CDR3 is 15 amino acids long. J lost 2 bases, V lost 4 bases, and 4 bases had no gene match. The germline CDR1 and CDR2 sequences are KGHSH and LQKENI.

The CDR3 reads CASSERDSPSYEQYF. CDR3 bases: TGTGCCAGCAGTGAAAGGGACAGTCCCTCCTACGAGCAGTACTTC. The chain couples TRBV6-1 to TRBJ2-7, with 7 bases fitting TRBD1. Germline V lookup: CDR1 MNHNS, CDR2 SASEGT. Trimming removed 2 bases from V and 0 bases from J; junction bases left unmatched: 4. The CDR3 has 15 amino acids.

The chain couples TRBV28 to TRBJ1-5; 8 bases match TRBD1. In germline, CDR1 is MDHEN, CDR2 SYDVKM. Unmatched junction bases numbered 22, after V lost 7 bases and J lost 2 bases. The CDR3 length is 20 residues. CDR3 amino acids: CASITSFEGDRHYGNQPQHF. The DNA for the CDR3 is TGTGCCAGCATCACCTCGTTCGAGGGGGACAGGCACTATGGCAATCAGCCCCAGCATTTT.

In this sample, this clone turned up once. The chain is built from TRBV9 and TRBJ2-2; TRBD2 might be the D (6 bases). The CDR3 consists of 14 residues. Trimming left V 3 bases short and J 10 bases short, with 16 bases between. CDR1 and CDR2 (germline): SGDLS, YYNGEE. CDR3 nucleotide sequence: TGTGCCAGCAGCGGGGGACTGGTGGGCGAGGAGCTGTTTTTT. Translated: CASSGGLVGEELFF.